The 13 T cell receptor beta chains in this list originate from one sample, sequenced in a study of blood T cells in healthy people across ages. Combining a sample-barcoded 5' primer with a J-beta primer mix, a second PCR ran for 7 to 11 cycles. TCRdb re-called the 5' RACE reads through MiXCR, storing one row per CDR3 protein. The sample consists of about 810,000 distinct CDR3 sequences, around 34% of them appearing once. The specimen sequenced was blood. The receptors originated from a young man in good health.

This chain joins TRBV5-1 and TRBJ1-4, with D unresolved. With 3 bases removed from V and 4 bases from J, the gap between germline ends came to 16 bases. Germline lookup yields CDR1 SGHRS and CDR2 YFSETQ. This CDR3 spans 16 amino acids. Written as DNA, the CDR3 is TGCGCCAGCAGCTGGAATACCGGGATGAATAATGAAAAACTGTTTTTT. It yields the protein CASSWNTGMNNEKLFF.

The chain joins TRBV4-3 to TRBJ1-2; 7 positions agree with TRBD1. This CDR3 region has 15 residues. From germline, CDR1 is LGHNA and CDR2 YSLEER. Unmatched junction bases numbered 6, after V lost 0 bases and J lost 5 bases. CDR3: CASSQDRTGAYGYTF. The CDR3 nucleotides read TGCGCCAGCAGCCAAGATCGCACAGGGGCTTATGGCTACACCTTC.

J is TRBJ2-3 and V is TRBV28, with D possibly being TRBD1 (5 bases). The CDR3 is 14 residues long. The germline CDR1 and CDR2 sequences are MDHEN and SYDVKM. Trimming left V 7 bases short and J 2 bases short, with 13 bases between. The CDR3 reads CASITDTDTDTQYF. The DNA of the CDR3 is TGTGCCAGCATCACGGACACTGACACAGATACGCAGTATTTT.

This chain joins TRBV6-2 or TRBV6-3 and TRBJ2-1, with 9 bases that match TRBD1. Germline V CDR1 and CDR2: MNHEY, SVGEGT. Unmatched junction bases numbered 4, after V lost 6 bases and J lost 10 bases. The CDR3 is 12 amino acids. CDR3 bases: TGTGCCAGCAGAACAGGGGGCAAGGAGCAGTTCTTC. Translated: CASRTGGKEQFF.

Many counts were recorded for this clonotype. This rearrangement joins TRBV9 to TRBJ1-4, with 7 nucleotides matching TRBD1. The CDR3 loop spans 14 amino acids. Germline V gives CDR1 SGDLS, CDR2 YYNGEE. Unmatched junction bases numbered 2, after V lost 4 bases and J lost 2 bases. The CDR3 nucleotides are TGTGCCAGCAGCAAACAGGGGACTAATGAAAAACTGTTTTTT. Residues: CASSKQGTNEKLFF. The variable domain in full, completed from reference TRBV9 and TRBJ1-4, reads DSGVTQTPKHLITATGQRVTLRCSPRSGDLSVYWYQQSLDQGLQFLIQYYNGEERAKGNILERFSAQQFPDLHSELNLSSLELGDSALYFCASSKQGTNEKLFFGSGTQLSVL.

This clonotype has ten or more counts. The CDR3 region has the DNA TGTGCCGCAAGGGACGGCTACAATGAGCAGTTCTTC. Amino acid sequence: CAARDGYNEQFF. The chain couples TRBV6-5 to TRBJ2-1; D possibly matches TRBD1 or TRBD2 (5 bases each). The CDR3 runs 12 residues. Germline V lookup: CDR1 MNHEY, CDR2 SVGAGI. Trimming removed 11 bases at V and 3 bases at J, with 11 bases between.

The table lists this clonotype with many counts. A clone one base away is much larger, so this may be a read error. The V call is TRBV7-9, the J call TRBJ2-1; D is unclear. The CDR3 extends over 15 amino acids. The germline V gene has CDR1 SEHNR and CDR2 FQNEAQ (reference sequence). Trimming removed 4 bases at V and 6 bases at J, with 16 bases between. Here the CDR3 reads CASSSGRAPGNEQFF. The CDR3 DNA reads TGTGCCAGCAGCTCTGGACGAGCTCCGGGCAATGAGCAGTTCTTC.

The V call is TRBV28, the J call TRBJ2-4, with 12 bases lining up with TRBD1. The DNA matches TRBJ2-5 better at its end, which makes the J call doubtful. This CDR3 has 15 amino acids. In germline, CDR1 is MDHEN, CDR2 SYDVKM. The chain's CDR3 is CASGSGQGAKETQYF. CDR3 coding DNA: TGTGCCAGTGGATCGGGACAGGGGGCGAAAGAGACCCAGTACTTC.

V gene TRBV20-1 combines with J gene TRBJ2-1; 12 bases match TRBD2. CDR1 is DFQATT and CDR2 is SNEGSKA in the germline V gene (reference sequence). This CDR3 is 21 amino acids long. V lost 2 bases and J lost 6; bases outside the gene matches: 23. CDR3 sequence (DNA): TGCAGTGCTAGAACCCGGGGACTAGCGGGCTTCCTCAGGGATTTGGGCAATGAGCAGTTCTTC. This encodes CSARTRGLAGFLRDLGNEQFF.

The chain combines TRBV6-1 with TRBJ1-1; D is unresolved. CDR3 length equals 12 residues. The ends were cut back, 9 bases at V and 4 bases at J, with 12 bases in the middle. Looked up from germline, CDR1 is MNHNS and CDR2 is SASEGT. The CDR3 sequence: CASSLHGTEAFF. The CDR3 nucleotides read TGTGCCAGTTCCCTCCATGGCACTGAAGCTTTCTTT.

This clonotype was counted only a few times. V usage is TRBV7-9 and J usage is TRBJ1-2, with D uncertain. CDR3 length: 13 amino acids. With 7 bases removed from V and 5 bases from J, the gap between germline ends came to 14 bases. CDR1 and CDR2 (germline): SEHNR, FQNEAQ (reference sequence). CDR3 residues: CASMPAGDYGYTF. CDR3 DNA sequence: TGTGCCAGCATGCCCGCAGGAGATTATGGCTACACCTTC.

This clonotype has ten or more counts. V and J are TRBV29-1 and TRBJ2-3, with D possibly matching TRBD2 (5 bases). The CDR3 is 12 residues long. Germline V gene data show CDR1 as SQVTM and CDR2 as ANQGSEA. V lost 4 bases and J 5 bases, leaving 10 bases between the germline ends. The CDR3 protein is CSVAEGIDTQYF. DNA of the CDR3: TGCAGCGTTGCCGAGGGAATAGATACGCAGTATTTT.

CDR3 protein: CSAGPVYGYTF. CDR3 coding DNA: TGCAGTGCTGGTCCGGTCTATGGCTACACCTTC. The rearrangement links TRBV20-1 to TRBJ1-2; D is uncertain. The CDR3 has 11 amino acids. V lost 5 bases and J 4 bases, leaving 8 bases between the germline ends. From germline, CDR1 is DFQATT and CDR2 SNEGSKA (reference sequence).